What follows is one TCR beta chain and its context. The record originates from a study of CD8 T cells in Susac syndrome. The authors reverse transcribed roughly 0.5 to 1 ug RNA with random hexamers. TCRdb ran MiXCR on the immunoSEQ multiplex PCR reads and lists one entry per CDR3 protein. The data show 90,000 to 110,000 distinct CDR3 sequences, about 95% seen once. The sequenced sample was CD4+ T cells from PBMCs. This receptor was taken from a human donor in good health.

CDR3 nucleotide sequence: TGTGCCAGCAGTTACTCTGTGGCACAGTACTTC. This codes for CASSYSVAQYF. This chain connects TRBV6-6 to TRBJ2-7; D remains unclear. The CDR3 length is 11 residues. With 0 bases removed from V and 10 bases from J, the gap between germline ends came to 7 bases. Germline CDR1 reads MNHNY; CDR2 reads SVGAGI (reference sequence).